The clone carrying this T cell receptor (beta chain) appeared once. Its specificity is unknown. The sample belongs to a study of T cells in localized non-small cell lung cancer. Assay used: immunoSEQ multiplex PCR; TCRdb lists only in-frame clones, some missing. The profile covers tens of thousands of clones, with approximately 87% appearing a single time and 15% taken by the ten largest. Study outcomes and limitations: Uninvolved adjacent lung showed the highest T cell clonality, exceeding tumor. In adjacent lung, a median roughly 56 of the top 100 tumor clones were found. It remains possible that heterogeneity exists, since only one tumor region was sequenced.

The CDR3 has 14 residues. Germline CDR1 reads SGHNT; CDR2 reads YENEEA. V lost 5 bases to trimming and J lost 7 bases, with 15 bases between them. The genes are TRBV11-3 and TRBJ2-1; possibly TRBD2 for D (6 bases). This TCR was sampled from a woman aged 35-70 years with stage II squamous cell lung carcinoma. The specimen was PBMCs, collected before any cancer treatment. The DNA for the CDR3 is TGTGCCAGCAGCCTTCCAAGGCGGGATAATGAGCAGTTCTTC. As protein: CASSLPRRDNEQFF.